The 12 T cell receptor beta chains below were found in one sample sequenced in a study of T cells after yellow fever vaccination. MiXCR, applied by TCRdb to the 5' RACE reads, yields one record per CDR3 protein. This table holds under 550,000 distinct CDR3 sequences, 21% found once. The source was PBMCs, collected approximately 22 days after the first yellow fever vaccination. The source of these receptors is a man aged 18 to 35 who received the YFV17D yellow fever vaccine.

The table lists this clonotype with a few counts. The chain links TRBV7-9 to TRBJ1-1; D gene uncertain. V gave up 3 bases and J gave up 7 bases, with 6 bases separating them. This CDR3 has 11 amino acids. The germline CDR1 and CDR2 sequences are SEHNR and FQNEAQ (reference sequence). The CDR3 protein is CASSFKDEAFF. In DNA form, the CDR3 reads TGTGCCAGCAGCTTCAAGGATGAAGCTTTCTTT.

Concerning this clonotype: The junction shows a germline mismatch at one end, possibly a read error. The J gene is TRBJ2-1, the V gene TRBV7-9; 10 nucleotides match TRBD2. The CDR3 runs 16 residues. The germline CDR1 and CDR2 sequences are SEHNR and FQNEAQ (reference sequence). Written as DNA, the CDR3 is TGTGCCGGCAGTCTAATCCTAGCGGGAGCCTACAATGAGCAGTTCTTC. Translated, it gives CAGSLILAGAYNEQFF.

This clonotype was found a few times. CDR3 sequence reads: CASSLGGGQGDTQYF. CDR3 coding DNA: TGCGCCAGCAGCTTGGGGGGGGGCCAGGGAGATACGCAGTATTTT. The chain recombines TRBV5-1 with TRBJ2-3, with D perhaps TRBD2 (7 bases). From germline, CDR1 is SGHRS and CDR2 YFSETQ. V gave up 0 bases and J gave up 5 bases, with 13 bases separating them. The CDR3 consists of 15 residues.

This clonotype turned up a few times. V and J are TRBV10-3 and TRBJ2-5; 10 bases map to TRBD1. The J segment lost 3 bases and the V segment lost 6 bases, leaving 4 bases of the junction unmatched. In germline, CDR1 is ENHRY, CDR2 SYGVKD. This CDR3 region has 14 residues. Written as DNA, the CDR3 is TGTGCCATCAGCCCCGGGACAGGGGAAGAGACCCAGTACTTC. Its translation is CAISPGTGEETQYF.

This clonotype was detected only a few times. The chain employs TRBV7-6 and TRBJ1-1; a weak D match, TRBD1 (6 bases). There are 15 residues in the CDR3. Trimming cost V 0 bases and J 7 bases, with 15 bases left between them. CDR1 is SGHVS, CDR2 FNYEAQ, per germline. The CDR3 nucleotides are TGTGCCAGCAGCTTAGCTGCACAGGGTATAGATGAAGCTTTCTTT. Its translation: CASSLAAQGIDEAFF.

This clonotype was observed a few times. The V gene is TRBV10-3, the J gene TRBJ2-5; no definite D call. The CDR3 runs to 13 residues. CDR1 is ENHRY, CDR2 SYGVKD, per germline. V lost 2 bases and J lost 5, with 9 bases in between. CDR3 residues: CAISEEGSETQYF. Here the CDR3 DNA reads TGTGCCATCAGTGAGGAAGGGTCGGAGACCCAGTACTTC.

This clonotype was seen only a few times. The chain carries TRBV20-1 and TRBJ1-5; no clear D gene. Germline V CDR1 and CDR2: DFQATT, SNEGSKA (reference sequence). The CDR3 extends over 14 amino acids. The V and J ends lost 0 bases and 2 bases respectively, with 8 bases between them. CDR3 sequence (DNA): TGCAGTGCTAGAGACGGGCCGCGCAATCAGCCCCAGCATTTT. As protein: CSARDGPRNQPQHF.

This clonotype was observed once. The V gene is TRBV12-3 or TRBV12-4, the J gene TRBJ1-2; D unresolved. This CDR3 has 15 amino acids. The V end was cut by 3 bases, the J end by 4 bases, with 15 bases between. In nucleotides, the CDR3 is TGTGCCAGCAGTTTTAGGCCAGCTGTGCCCTATGGCTACACCTTC. Translation: CASSFRPAVPYGYTF.

As DNA, the CDR3 is TGCAGTGCTAGAGGACTAGCGGGGTACAATGAGCAGTTCTTC. It translates to CSARGLAGYNEQFF. The gene calls are TRBV20-1 and TRBJ2-1; TRBD2 aligns across 11 bases. This CDR3 comprises 14 residues. The germline V gene has CDR1 DFQATT and CDR2 SNEGSKA (reference sequence). J lost 4 bases, V lost 1 base, and 0 bases had no gene match.

Only a few counts were recorded for this clonotype. CDR3 bases: TGTGCCAGCAGTTATCCGCAGGGGGCCAGGCACTTT. It yields the protein CASSYPQGARHF. The rearrangement links TRBV6-2 or TRBV6-3 to TRBJ1-6, with 8 bases lining up with TRBD1. V trimming: 3 bases; J trimming: 19 bases; junction bases outside the gene matches: 8. The CDR3 covers 12 residues. In germline, CDR1 is MNHEY, CDR2 SVGEGT.

The chain employs TRBV25-1 and TRBJ2-2, with D tentatively TRBD1 (5 bases). V gave up 7 bases and J gave up 3 bases, with 12 bases separating them. The CDR3 is 14 residues long. CDR1 and CDR2 from the germline V gene are MGHDK and SYGVNS. Here the CDR3 DNA reads TGTGCCAGCAAGGTCCCAGGGTACACCGGGGAGCTGTTTTTT. Translating it yields CASKVPGYTGELFF.

The chain carries TRBV7-2 and TRBJ1-6, with D possibly TRBD1 on 5 matching bases. Germline lookup yields CDR1 SGHTA and CDR2 FQGNSA. This CDR3 comprises 15 residues. Trimming removed 4 bases at V and 7 bases at J, with 14 bases between. This chain's CDR3 is CASSSPTGGNSPLHF. The CDR3 nucleotides are TGTGCCAGCAGCTCCCCTACCGGGGGAAATTCACCCCTCCACTTT. The whole variable domain, filled in from reference TRBV7-2 and TRBJ1-6, reads GAGVSQSPSNKVTEKGKDVELRCDPISGHTALYWYRQSLGQGLEFLIYFQGNSAPDKSGLPSDRFSAERTGGSVSTLTIQRTQQEDSAVYLCASSSPTGGNSPLHFGNGTRLTVT.